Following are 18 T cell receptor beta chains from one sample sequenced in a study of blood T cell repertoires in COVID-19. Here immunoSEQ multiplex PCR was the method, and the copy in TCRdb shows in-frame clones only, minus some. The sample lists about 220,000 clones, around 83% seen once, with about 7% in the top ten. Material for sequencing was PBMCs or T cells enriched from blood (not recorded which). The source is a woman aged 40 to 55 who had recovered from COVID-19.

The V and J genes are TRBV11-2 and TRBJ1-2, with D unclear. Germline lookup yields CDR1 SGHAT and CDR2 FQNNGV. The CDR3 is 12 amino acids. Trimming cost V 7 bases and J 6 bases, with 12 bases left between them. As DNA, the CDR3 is TGTGCCAGCACGCGGGTCGGAAATGGCTACACCTTC. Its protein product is CASTRVGNGYTF.

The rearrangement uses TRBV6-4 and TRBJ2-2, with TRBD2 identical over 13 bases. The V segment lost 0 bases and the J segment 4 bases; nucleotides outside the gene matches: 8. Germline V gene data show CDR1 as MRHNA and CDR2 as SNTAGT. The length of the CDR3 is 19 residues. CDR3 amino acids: CASSDSKLAGGTGTGELFF. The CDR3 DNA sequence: TGTGCCAGCAGTGACTCGAAACTAGCGGGAGGGACAGGCACCGGGGAGCTGTTTTTT.

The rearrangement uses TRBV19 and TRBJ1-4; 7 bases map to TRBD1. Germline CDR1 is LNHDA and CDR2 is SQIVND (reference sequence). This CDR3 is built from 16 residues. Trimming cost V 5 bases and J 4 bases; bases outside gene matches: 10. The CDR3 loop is CASSSRQGVVNEKLFF. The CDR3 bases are TGTGCCAGTAGTTCCCGGCAGGGGGTGGTTAATGAAAAACTGTTTTTT.

The CDR3 protein is CASSEVGQGTTNEKLFF. CDR3 sequence (DNA): TGTGCCAGCAGTGAAGTTGGACAGGGGACAACTAATGAAAAACTGTTTTTT. V usage is TRBV2 and J usage is TRBJ1-4; TRBD1 matches 9 bases. The CDR3 has 17 residues. Germline V gene sequence: CDR1 SNHLY, CDR2 FYNNEI. V lost 1 base to trimming and J lost 0 bases; unmatched junction nucleotides: 3.

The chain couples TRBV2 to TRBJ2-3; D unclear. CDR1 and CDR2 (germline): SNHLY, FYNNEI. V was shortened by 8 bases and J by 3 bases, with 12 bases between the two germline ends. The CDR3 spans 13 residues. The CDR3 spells CASLYLETDTQYF. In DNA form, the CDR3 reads TGTGCCAGCCTCTATTTAGAGACAGATACGCAGTATTTT.

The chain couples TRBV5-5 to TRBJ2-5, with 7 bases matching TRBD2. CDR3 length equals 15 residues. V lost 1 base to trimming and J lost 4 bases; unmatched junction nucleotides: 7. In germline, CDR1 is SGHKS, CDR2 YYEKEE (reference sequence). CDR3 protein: CASSLTPWGGETQYF. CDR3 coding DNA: TGTGCCAGCAGCTTGACACCTTGGGGGGGAGAGACCCAGTACTTC.

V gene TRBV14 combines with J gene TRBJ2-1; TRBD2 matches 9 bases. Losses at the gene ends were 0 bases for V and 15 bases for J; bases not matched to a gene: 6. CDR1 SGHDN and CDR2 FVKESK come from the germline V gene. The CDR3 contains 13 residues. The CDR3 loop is CASSQDLSGRLFF. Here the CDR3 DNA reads TGTGCCAGCAGCCAAGACCTCAGCGGGAGGTTGTTCTTC.

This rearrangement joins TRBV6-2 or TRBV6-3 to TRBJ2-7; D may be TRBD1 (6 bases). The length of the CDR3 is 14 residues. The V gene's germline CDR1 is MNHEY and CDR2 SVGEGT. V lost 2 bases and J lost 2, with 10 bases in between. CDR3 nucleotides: TGTGCCAGCAGTTACAGTCAGGGGACCTACGAGCAGTACGTC. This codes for CASSYSQGTYEQYV.

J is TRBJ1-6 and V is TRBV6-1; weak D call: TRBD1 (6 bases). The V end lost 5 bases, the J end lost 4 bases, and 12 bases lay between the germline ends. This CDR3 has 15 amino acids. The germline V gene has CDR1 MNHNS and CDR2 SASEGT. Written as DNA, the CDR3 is TGTGCCAGCAGTCCGTCACAGGGTTATAATTCACCCCTCCACTTT. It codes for CASSPSQGYNSPLHF.

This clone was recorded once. The CDR3 DNA follows: TGTGCCAGCAGCTTAGTGGGGGGACGCCCGAACACCGGGGAGCTGTTTTTT. Translation: CASSLVGGRPNTGELFF. V and J are TRBV7-2 and TRBJ2-2; maybe TRBD2 (6 bases). V was clipped by 1 base and J by 0 bases, with 12 bases between them. Germline CDR1 SGHTA, CDR2 FQGNSA. CDR3 length equals 17 residues.

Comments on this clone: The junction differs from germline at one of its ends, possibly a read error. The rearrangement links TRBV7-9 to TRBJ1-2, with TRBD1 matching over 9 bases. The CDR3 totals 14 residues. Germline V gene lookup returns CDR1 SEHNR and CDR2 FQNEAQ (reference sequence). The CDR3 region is CASSLAGTGFGYTF. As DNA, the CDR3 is TGTGCCAGCAGTTTAGCCGGGACAGGGTTTGGCTACACCTTC.

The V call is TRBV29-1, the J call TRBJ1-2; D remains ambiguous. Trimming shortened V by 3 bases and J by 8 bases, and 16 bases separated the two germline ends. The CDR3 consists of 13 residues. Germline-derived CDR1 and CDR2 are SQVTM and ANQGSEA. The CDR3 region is CSVEEGSGNGYTF. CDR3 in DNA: TGCAGCGTTGAGGAAGGGTCGGGGAACGGCTACACCTTC.

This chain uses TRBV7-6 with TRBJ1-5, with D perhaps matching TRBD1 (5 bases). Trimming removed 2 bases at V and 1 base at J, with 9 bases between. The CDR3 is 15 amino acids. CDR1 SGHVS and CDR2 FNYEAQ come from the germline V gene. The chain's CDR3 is CASSLRWGSNQPQHF. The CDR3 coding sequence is TGTGCCAGCAGCTTACGATGGGGCAGCAATCAGCCCCAGCATTTT. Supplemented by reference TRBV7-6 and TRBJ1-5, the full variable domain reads GAGVSQSPRYKVTKRGQDVALRCDPISGHVSLYWYRQALGQGPEFLTYFNYEAQQDKSGLPNDRFSAERPEGSISTLTIQRTEQRDSAMYRCASSLRWGSNQPQHFGDGTRLSIL.

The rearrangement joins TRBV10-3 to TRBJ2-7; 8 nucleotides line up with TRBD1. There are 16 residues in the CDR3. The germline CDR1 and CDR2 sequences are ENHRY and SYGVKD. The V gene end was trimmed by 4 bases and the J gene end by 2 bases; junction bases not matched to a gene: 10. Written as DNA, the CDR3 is TGTGCCATCAGTGGAGGGTCAGGGGGCAAAACCTACGAGCAGTACTTC. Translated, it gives CAISGGSGGKTYEQYF.

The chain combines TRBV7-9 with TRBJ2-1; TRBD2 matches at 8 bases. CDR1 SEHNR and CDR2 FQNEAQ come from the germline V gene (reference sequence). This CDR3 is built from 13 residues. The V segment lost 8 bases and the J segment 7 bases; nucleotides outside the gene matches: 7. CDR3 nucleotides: TGTGCCAGCCAGCGGGAGAGAAGGAATGAGCAGTTCTTC. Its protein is CASQRERRNEQFF.

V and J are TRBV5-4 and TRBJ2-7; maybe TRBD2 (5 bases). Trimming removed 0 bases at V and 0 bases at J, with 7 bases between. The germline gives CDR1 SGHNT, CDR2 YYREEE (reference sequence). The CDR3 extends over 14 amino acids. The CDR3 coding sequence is TGTGCCAGCAGCTTGGAGCGGACCTCCTACGAGCAGTACTTC. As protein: CASSLERTSYEQYF. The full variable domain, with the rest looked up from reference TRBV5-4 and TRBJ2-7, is ETGVTQSPTHLIKTRGQQVTLRCSSQSGHNTVSWYQQALGQGPQFIFQYYREEENGRGNFPPRFSGLQFPNYSSELNVNALELDDSALYLCASSLERTSYEQYFGPGTRLTVT.

CDR3 amino acids: CASSFDGRSYNEQFF. CDR3 in DNA: TGTGCCAGCAGTTTTGACGGGAGGTCCTACAATGAGCAGTTCTTC. The rearrangement uses TRBV28 and TRBJ2-1; 7 bases are shared with TRBD2. J lost 1 base, V lost 3 bases, and 3 bases had no gene match. Germline V CDR1 and CDR2: MDHEN, SYDVKM. The CDR3 is 15 amino acids.

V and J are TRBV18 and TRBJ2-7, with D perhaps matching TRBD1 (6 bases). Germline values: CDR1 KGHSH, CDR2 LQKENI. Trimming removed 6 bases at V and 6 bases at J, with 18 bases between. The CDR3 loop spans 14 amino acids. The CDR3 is CASSQDRRRGEQYV. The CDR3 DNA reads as TGTGCCAGCTCTCAAGACAGGCGCCGGGGCGAGCAGTACGTC.